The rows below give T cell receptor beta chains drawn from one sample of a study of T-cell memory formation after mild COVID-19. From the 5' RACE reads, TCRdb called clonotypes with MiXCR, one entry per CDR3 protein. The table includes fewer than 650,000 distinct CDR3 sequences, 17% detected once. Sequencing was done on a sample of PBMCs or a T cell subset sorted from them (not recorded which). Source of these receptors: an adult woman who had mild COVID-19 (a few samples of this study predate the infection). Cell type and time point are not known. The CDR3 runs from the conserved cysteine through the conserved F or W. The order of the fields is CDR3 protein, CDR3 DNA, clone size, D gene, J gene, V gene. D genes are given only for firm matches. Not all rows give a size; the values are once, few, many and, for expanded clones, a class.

CDR3: CASSYSLRDIAYGYTF
DNA: TGTGCCAGCAGTTACTCTTTGAGGGACATTGCTTATGGCTACACCTTC
size: NA
D: NA
J: TRBJ1-2
V: TRBV6-5

CDR3: CASSYTDGVTDTQYF
DNA: TGTGCCAGCAGTTACACGGACGGAGTCACAGATACGCAGTATTTT
size: few
D: NA
J: TRBJ2-3
V: TRBV6-2/TRBV6-3

CDR3: CASSYVGRGNTEAFF
DNA: TGTGCCAGCAGTTACGTGGGTCGAGGGAACACTGAAGCTTTCTTT
size: few
D: NA
J: TRBJ1-1
V: TRBV6-6

CDR3: CASSQDRGVSGNTIYF
DNA: TGCGCCAGCAGCCAAGATCGAGGAGTCTCTGGAAACACCATATATTTT
size: NA
D: NA
J: TRBJ1-3
V: TRBV4-1

CDR3: CATSRNGLAGGPEQETQYF
DNA: TGTGCCACCAGCAGAAATGGACTAGCGGGAGGGCCGGAGCAAGAGACCCAGTACTTC
size: NA
D: TRBD2
J: TRBJ2-5
V: TRBV15

CDR3: CASSPQAGYNSPLHF
DNA: TGTGCCAGCAGCCCCCAGGCAGGTTATAATTCACCCCTCCACTTT
size: NA
D: NA
J: TRBJ1-6
V: TRBV3-1

CDR3: CSVDNRVGEETQYF
DNA: TGCAGCGTTGATAACAGGGTGGGTGAAGAGACCCAGTACTTC
size: once
D: NA
J: TRBJ2-5
V: TRBV29-1

CDR3: CSARPTGNTEAFF
DNA: TGCAGTGCTAGACCAACAGGGAACACTGAAGCTTTCTTT
size: few
D: NA
J: TRBJ1-1
V: TRBV20-1

CDR3: CASSLSRAAPDTQYF
DNA: TGTGCCAGCAGTTTATCGAGGGCCGCGCCAGATACGCAGTATTTT
size: NA
D: NA
J: TRBJ2-3
V: TRBV27

CDR3: CATSTGQAASEQYF
DNA: TGTGCCACCAGCACCGGACAGGCGGCCAGCGAGCAGTACTTC
size: few
D: TRBD1
J: TRBJ2-7
V: TRBV15

CDR3: CASSIRVNEKLFF
DNA: TGTGCCAGTAGTATCCGGGTTAATGAAAAACTGTTTTTT
size: NA
D: NA
J: TRBJ1-4
V: TRBV19

CDR3: CASDQGVGETQYF
DNA: TGTGCCAGCGATCAGGGGGTGGGAGAGACCCAGTACTTC
size: NA
D: TRBD1
J: TRBJ2-5
V: TRBV2

CDR3: CASRTGVGTDTQYF
DNA: TGTGCCAGCAGGACAGGGGTCGGCACAGATACGCAGTATTTT
size: few
D: TRBD1
J: TRBJ2-3
V: TRBV27

CDR3: CASSLESGTNSPLHF
DNA: TGTGCCAGCAGCTTAGAGTCAGGGACTAATTCACCCCTCCACTTT
size: NA
D: NA
J: TRBJ1-6
V: TRBV7-2

CDR3: CATSRAAGGPETQYF
DNA: TGTGCCACCAGCAGAGCAGCGGGAGGGCCGGAGACCCAGTACTTC
size: NA
D: TRBD2
J: TRBJ2-5
V: TRBV15

CDR3: CATSDHSGPYHEQFF
DNA: TGTGCCACCAGTGACCACTCCGGGCCCTATCATGAGCAGTTCTTC
size: NA
D: NA
J: TRBJ2-1
V: TRBV24-1

CDR3: CASSLRTARNTEAFF
DNA: TGTGCCAGCTCACTCAGGACCGCGAGGAACACTGAAGCTTTCTTT
size: many
D: NA
J: TRBJ1-1
V: TRBV18

CDR3: CATSAGGGDLLEQFF
DNA: TGTGCCACCAGTGCCGGTGGTGGGGACCTACTTGAGCAGTTCTTC
size: NA
D: NA
J: TRBJ2-1
V: TRBV24-1

CDR3: CSARDIAGGPADTQYF
DNA: TGCAGTGCTAGAGATATTGCGGGGGGGCCTGCAGATACGCAGTATTTT
size: few
D: TRBD2
J: TRBJ2-3
V: TRBV20-1

CDR3: CASSQDQDISYEQYF
DNA: TGTGCCAGCAGCCAAGATCAGGACATCTCCTACGAGCAGTACTTC
size: NA
D: NA
J: TRBJ2-7
V: TRBV4-2

CDR3: CASSISPGGSGELFF
DNA: TGTGCCAGTAGTATAAGCCCGGGAGGTTCCGGGGAGCTGTTTTTT
size: NA
D: TRBD2
J: TRBJ2-2
V: TRBV19

CDR3: CASSLKGIVSPLHF
DNA: TGTGCCAGCAGTTTGAAAGGGATTGTATCACCCCTCCACTTT
size: NA
D: NA
J: TRBJ1-6
V: TRBV12-3/TRBV12-4

CDR3: CASSESPLAGADTGELFF
DNA: TGTGCCAGCAGTGAATCCCCGCTAGCGGGGGCAGATACCGGGGAGCTGTTTTTT
size: NA
D: TRBD2
J: TRBJ2-2
V: TRBV25-1

CDR3: CASSLMSGGQETQYF
DNA: TGCGCCAGCAGCTTGATGAGCGGGGGTCAAGAGACCCAGTACTTC
size: few
D: TRBD2
J: TRBJ2-5
V: TRBV5-1

CDR3: CASVAGGTSYNEQFF
DNA: TGTGCCAGTGTAGCGGGGGGGACCTCCTACAATGAGCAGTTCTTC
size: few
D: TRBD2
J: TRBJ2-1
V: TRBV7-9

CDR3: CASSQDADGLGEYYGYTF
DNA: TGCGCCAGCAGCCAAGATGCTGACGGTCTGGGCGAGTACTATGGCTACACCTTC
size: NA
D: NA
J: TRBJ1-2
V: TRBV4-1

CDR3: CASSYREEAFF
DNA: TGTGCCAGCAGCTACAGGGAAGAAGCTTTCTTT
size: few
D: NA
J: TRBJ1-1
V: TRBV7-9

CDR3: CSVGTGTNTEAFF
DNA: TGCAGCGTTGGGACCGGAACGAACACTGAAGCTTTCTTT
size: NA
D: NA
J: TRBJ1-1
V: TRBV29-1

CDR3: CASSQESAGANQPQHF
DNA: TGCGCCAGCAGCCAAGAATCGGCAGGGGCGAATCAGCCCCAGCATTTT
size: NA
D: NA
J: TRBJ1-5
V: TRBV4-1

CDR3: CASSPLRGYQPQHF
DNA: TGTGCCAGCAGTCCTCTCAGGGGGTACCAGCCCCAGCATTTT
size: few
D: TRBD1
J: TRBJ1-5
V: TRBV28

CDR3: CASRESGTSGYEQYF
DNA: TGTGCCAGCAGGGAGTCCGGGACTAGCGGGTACGAGCAGTACTTC
size: NA
D: TRBD2
J: TRBJ2-7
V: TRBV12-3/TRBV12-4

CDR3: CASSSNRGKETQYF
DNA: TGTGCCAGCAGTTCTAACAGGGGGAAGGAGACCCAGTACTTC
size: few
D: TRBD1
J: TRBJ2-5
V: TRBV12-3/TRBV12-4

CDR3: CAISDRGTGGRYGYTF
DNA: TGTGCCATCAGTGATCGCGGGACAGGGGGAAGGTATGGCTACACCTTC
size: many
D: TRBD1
J: TRBJ1-2
V: TRBV10-3

CDR3: CASRGGFAEQFF
DNA: TGCGCCAGCAGGGGGGGGTTTGCTGAGCAGTTCTTC
size: many
D: TRBD2
J: TRBJ2-1
V: TRBV5-1